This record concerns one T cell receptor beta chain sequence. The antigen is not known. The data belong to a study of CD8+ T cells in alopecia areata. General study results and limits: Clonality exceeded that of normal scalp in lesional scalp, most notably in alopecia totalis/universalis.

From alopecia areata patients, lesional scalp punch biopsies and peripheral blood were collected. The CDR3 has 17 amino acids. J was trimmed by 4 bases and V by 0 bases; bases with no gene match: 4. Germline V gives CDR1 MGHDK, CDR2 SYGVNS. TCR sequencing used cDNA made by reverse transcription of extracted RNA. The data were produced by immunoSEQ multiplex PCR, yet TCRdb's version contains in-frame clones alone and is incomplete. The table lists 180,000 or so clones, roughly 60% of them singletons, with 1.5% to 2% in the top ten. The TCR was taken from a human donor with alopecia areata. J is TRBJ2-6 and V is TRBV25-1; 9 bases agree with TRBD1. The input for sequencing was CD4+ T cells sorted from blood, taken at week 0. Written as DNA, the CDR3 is TGTGCCAGCAGTGAATACGACAGGGGGGCCGGGGCCAACGTCCTGACTTTC. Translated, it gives CASSEYDRGAGANVLTF.